This record looks at one TCR beta chain sequence and its context. Its antigen is unknown. The study ran its PCR with 60 Vbeta and 13 Jbeta primers. Assay: immunoSEQ multiplex PCR; the TCRdb copy retains only in-frame clones and omits some. The data contain 95,000 to 110,000 clones, under 80% of them singletons. The data originate from a study of cytomegalovirus exposure and HLA in healthy donors. Study-wide findings and caveats: Among the most significant clusters, several appeared linked to common viral pathogens in a later analysis. It was in a later analysis that TCR association rates were seen to vary by HLA locus, highest for DRB1 and lowest for HLA-C.

V was pared by 6 bases and J by 6 bases, with 6 bases between. Germline V lookup: CDR1 SQVTM, CDR2 ANQGSEA. The CDR3 contains 10 residues. The source is a woman under 30 in good health and CMV-seropositive. Sample: PBMCs. The V call is TRBV29-1, the J call TRBJ2-1; D not certain. The CDR3 coding sequence is TGCAGCGTGGCAGGCAATGAGCAGTTCTTC. Protein sequence: CSVAGNEQFF.